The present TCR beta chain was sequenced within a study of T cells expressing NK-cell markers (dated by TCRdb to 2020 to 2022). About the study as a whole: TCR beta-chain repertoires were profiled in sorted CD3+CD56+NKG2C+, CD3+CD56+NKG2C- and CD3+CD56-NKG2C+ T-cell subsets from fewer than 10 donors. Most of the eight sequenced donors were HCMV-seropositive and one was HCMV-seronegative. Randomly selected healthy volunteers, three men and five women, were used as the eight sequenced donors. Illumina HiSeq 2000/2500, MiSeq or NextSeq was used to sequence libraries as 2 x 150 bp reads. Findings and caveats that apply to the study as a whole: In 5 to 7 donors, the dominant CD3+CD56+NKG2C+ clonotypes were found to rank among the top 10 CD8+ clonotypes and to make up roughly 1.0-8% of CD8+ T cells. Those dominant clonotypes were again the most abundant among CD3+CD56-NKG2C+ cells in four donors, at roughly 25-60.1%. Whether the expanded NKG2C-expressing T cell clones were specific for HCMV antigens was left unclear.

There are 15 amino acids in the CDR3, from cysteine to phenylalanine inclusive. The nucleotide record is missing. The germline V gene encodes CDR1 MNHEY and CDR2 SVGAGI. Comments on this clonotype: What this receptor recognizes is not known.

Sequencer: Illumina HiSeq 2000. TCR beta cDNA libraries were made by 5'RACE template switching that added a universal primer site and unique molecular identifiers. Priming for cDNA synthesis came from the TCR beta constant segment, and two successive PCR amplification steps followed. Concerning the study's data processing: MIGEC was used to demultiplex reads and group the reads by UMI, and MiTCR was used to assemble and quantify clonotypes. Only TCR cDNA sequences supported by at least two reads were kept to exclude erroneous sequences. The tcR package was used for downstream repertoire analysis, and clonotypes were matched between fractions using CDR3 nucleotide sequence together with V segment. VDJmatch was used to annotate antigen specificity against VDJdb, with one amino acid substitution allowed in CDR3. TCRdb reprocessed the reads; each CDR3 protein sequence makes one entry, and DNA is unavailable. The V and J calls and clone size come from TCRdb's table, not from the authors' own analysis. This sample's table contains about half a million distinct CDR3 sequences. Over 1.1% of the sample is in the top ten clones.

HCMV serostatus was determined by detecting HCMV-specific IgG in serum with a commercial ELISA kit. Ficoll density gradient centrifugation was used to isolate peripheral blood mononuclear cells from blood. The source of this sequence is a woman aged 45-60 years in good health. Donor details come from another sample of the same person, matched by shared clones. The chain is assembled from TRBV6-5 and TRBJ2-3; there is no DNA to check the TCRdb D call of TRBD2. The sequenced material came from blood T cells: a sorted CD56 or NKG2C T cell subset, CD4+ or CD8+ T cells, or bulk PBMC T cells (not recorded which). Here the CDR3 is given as CASSGPSGSTDTQYF.